This T cell receptor beta chain was observed in a study of blood T cell repertoires in COVID-19. Measured with immunoSEQ multiplex PCR; TCRdb has only the in-frame clones, and not every one. The data show roughly 220,000 clones, around four fifths seen once. This study enrolled people aged about 18 to 100 from about two dozen US geographic areas. V shed 3 bases and J shed 8 bases, with 13 bases lying between them. This CDR3 region has 14 residues. Germline-derived CDR1 and CDR2 are KGHSH and LQKENI. In this sample, this clone turned up a few times. The clonotype was recovered from a man aged 40-49 years who had recovered from COVID-19. The chain employs TRBV18 and TRBJ1-4, with D perhaps TRBD1 (6 bases). Sequencing was performed on PBMCs or T cells enriched from blood (not recorded which). The CDR3 coding sequence is TGTGCCAGCTCACCTCGAACAGGGTGGGAAAAACTGTTTTTT. Protein: CASSPRTGWEKLFF. Full variable domain (remainder filled in from reference TRBV18 and TRBJ1-4): NAGVMQNPRHLVRRRGQEARLRCSPMKGHSHVYWYRQLPEEGLKFMVYLQKENIIDESGMPKERFSAEFPKEGPSILRIQQVVRGDSAAYFCASSPRTGWEKLFFGSGTQLSVL.